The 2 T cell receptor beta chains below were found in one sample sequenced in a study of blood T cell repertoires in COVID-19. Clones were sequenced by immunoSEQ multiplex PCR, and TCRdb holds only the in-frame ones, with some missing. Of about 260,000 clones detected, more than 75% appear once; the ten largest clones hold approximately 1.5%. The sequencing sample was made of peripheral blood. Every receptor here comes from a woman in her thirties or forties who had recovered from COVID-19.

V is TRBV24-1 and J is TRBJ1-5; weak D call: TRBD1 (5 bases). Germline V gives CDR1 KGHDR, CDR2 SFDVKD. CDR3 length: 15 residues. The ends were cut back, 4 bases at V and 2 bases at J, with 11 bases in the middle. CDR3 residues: CATSDSGSGNQPQHF. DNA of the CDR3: TGTGCCACCAGTGACTCAGGGTCGGGCAATCAGCCCCAGCATTTT.

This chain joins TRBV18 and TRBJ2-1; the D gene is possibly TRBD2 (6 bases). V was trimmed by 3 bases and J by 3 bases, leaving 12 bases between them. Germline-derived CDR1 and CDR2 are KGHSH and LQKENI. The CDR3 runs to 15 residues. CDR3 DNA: TGTGCCAGCTCACCGGGACTGGGGTTCTACAATGAGCAGTTCTTC. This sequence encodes CASSPGLGFYNEQFF. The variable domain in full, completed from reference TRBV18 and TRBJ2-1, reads NAGVMQNPRHLVRRRGQEARLRCSPMKGHSHVYWYRQLPEEGLKFMVYLQKENIIDESGMPKERFSAEFPKEGPSILRIQQVVRGDSAAYFCASSPGLGFYNEQFFGPGTRLTVL.